The rows below give T cell receptor beta chains drawn from one sample of a study of T-cell memory formation after mild COVID-19. TCRdb used MiXCR to reprocess the 5' RACE reads, holding one entry per CDR3 protein. The sample has 530,000 or so distinct CDR3 sequences, roughly 17% seen once. The sample taken for sequencing was PBMCs or a T cell subset sorted from them (not recorded which). The receptors were sampled from an adult woman who had mild COVID-19 (a few samples of this study predate the infection). Cell type and time point are not known. CDR3s include the opening cysteine and the closing phenylalanine or tryptophan.

v_call cdr3_length cdr3_aa
TRBV24-1 16 CATSGLGQGARNEQFF
TRBV3-1 17 CASSHRRQALSSGGYTF
TRBV29-1 12 CSAQQGDTEAFF
TRBV19 16 CASSRERVELNTEAFF
TRBV4-3 16 CASSLGRNSGANVLTF
TRBV19 15 CASSIGTGTTGELFF
TRBV5-1 14 CASSLGSVENTIYF
TRBV20-1 15 CSASQGLGSSYEQYF
TRBV4-1 16 CASSQGHSPLVGTQYF
TRBV11-2 14 CASSLVFGHHEQFF
TRBV29-1 14 CSATNLADSYEQYF
TRBV5-1 15 CASSFLTGDNYEQYF
TRBV4-1 15 CASTRAPGLDTEAFF
TRBV2 13 CASSGISLQGYTF
TRBV5-1 12 CASSSRQSTQFF
TRBV29-1 12 CSVVQGQETQYF
TRBV24-1 16 CATSSSTAGSNQPQHF
TRBV20-1 13 CSARVRERYEQYF
TRBV29-1 14 CSVGGAGSYNEQFF
TRBV24-1 15 CATDTGTSGTGELFF
TRBV12-3/TRBV12-4 13 CASSFRENYGYTF
TRBV5-1 15 CASSPSTGGKETQYF
TRBV7-2 12 CASSWDRYEQYF
TRBV10-3 13 CAISPAEDQPQHF
TRBV4-3 15 CASTQELQGMRGYTF
TRBV9 15 CASNNRAHPQETQYF
TRBV14 15 CASSQVEEGLHEQFF
TRBV2 16 CASSRADTSAVETQYF
TRBV9 15 CASSASDSQNTEAFF
TRBV7-3 13 CASSLTTFEEQYF
TRBV28 13 CASSLQGTYGYTF
TRBV5-1 15 CASSLGGPSYNEQFF
TRBV3-1 16 CASSQVLRGGGGGYTF
TRBV7-9 12 CASSRGGQTQYF
TRBV6-2/TRBV6-3 14 CASRNTGPNQPQHF
TRBV2 13 CASSEDRGQGYTF
TRBV7-9 14 CATRAGSSYNEQFF
TRBV20-1 13 CSAREGYYTEAFF
TRBV7-9 16 CASSPWAGGYLYEQYF
TRBV12-3/TRBV12-4 12 CASSSWGGRLFF
TRBV7-2 15 CASSFRGLSTYEQYF
TRBV20-1 14 CSAEGSLSSYEQYF
TRBV3-1 16 CASTQTELAGADTQYF
TRBV3-1 14 CASSQVRNNSPLHF
TRBV7-2 16 CASNKGGAGTHYEQYF
TRBV20-1 13 CSASGGAKNIQYF